A selection of T cell receptor beta chains follows, all from one sample in a study of T cells in Graves' hyperthyroidism and ophthalmopathy. Each CDR3 protein is one row after TCRdb ran MiXCR on the multiplex PCR reads. The table includes around 600,000 distinct CDR3 sequences, around 13% detected once. Sequences were obtained from blood. These receptors were obtained from a woman aged 45-60 years with Graves' ophthalmopathy. Each CDR3 is given with its conserved first and last residue. Fields, in order: V gene, clone size, CDR3 length, D gene, J gene, CDR3 protein, CDR3 DNA. D genes are given only for firm matches. Where a row states a size, it is once, few, many or the class of an expanded clone; other rows omit it.

TRBV4-2	NA	15	TRBD1	TRBJ1-3	CASSQEGGTGNTIYF	TGTGCCAGCAGCCAAGAAGGGGGCACTGGAAACACCATATATTTT
TRBV12-3/TRBV12-4	few	15	TRBD1	TRBJ1-2	CVSSTGQLRSYGYTF	TGTGTCAGCAGTACGGGACAGTTAAGGAGCTATGGCTACACCTTC
TRBV29-1	NA	13	NA	TRBJ2-7	CSVVGRITYEQYF	TGCAGCGTTGTGGGCAGGATTACCTACGAGCAGTACTTC
TRBV2	many	16	NA	TRBJ2-7	CASSPPGRRQGYEQYF	TGTGCCAGCAGTCCCCCCGGGAGGAGACAGGGATACGAGCAGTACTTC
TRBV20-1	many	13	TRBD1	TRBJ2-7	CSAAPRQGYEQYF	TGCAGTGCTGCCCCAAGACAGGGCTACGAGCAGTACTTC
TRBV12-3/TRBV12-4	many	15	NA	TRBJ2-2	CASSFRGLHTGELFF	TGTGCCAGCAGTTTCAGGGGACTCCACACCGGGGAGCTGTTTTTT
TRBV7-9	many	13	NA	TRBJ2-5	CASSFTSQETQYF	TGTGCCAGCAGCTTCACTAGTCAAGAGACCCAGTACTTC
TRBV18	NA	14	TRBD2	TRBJ2-7	CASSPGLAEYEQYF	TGTGCCAGCTCACCGGGACTAGCGGAGTACGAGCAGTACTTC
TRBV5-8	many	16	TRBD1	TRBJ2-5	CASTLSWTGGGETQYF	TGTGCCAGCACCCTAAGCTGGACAGGGGGCGGGGAGACCCAGTACTTC
TRBV27	many	15	TRBD2	TRBJ2-1	CASSPGGLPFLEQFF	TGTGCCAGCAGTCCGGGGGGACTCCCCTTCCTTGAGCAGTTCTTC
TRBV20-1	NA	16	TRBD1	TRBJ2-7	CSARSYPGQGAYEQYF	TGCAGTGCTAGATCTTACCCGGGACAGGGGGCTTACGAGCAGTACTTC
TRBV11-2	many	15	TRBD2	TRBJ2-1	CASSLTSGIENEQFF	TGTGCCAGCAGCTTAACTAGCGGGATTGAGAATGAGCAGTTCTTC
TRBV7-9	NA	14	TRBD1	TRBJ2-7	CASSAPGQAYEQYF	TGTGCCAGCAGCGCCCCCGGACAGGCGTACGAGCAGTACTTC
TRBV9	many	13	NA	TRBJ2-7	CASSVEPGGEQYF	TGTGCCAGCAGCGTAGAACCTGGCGGGGAGCAGTACTTC
TRBV12-3/TRBV12-4	many	15	TRBD1	TRBJ1-2	CASSLGGQSGRGYTF	TGTGCCAGCAGTTTAGGGGGACAGTCGGGGAGGGGCTACACCTTC
TRBV5-1	many	14	TRBD2	TRBJ2-1	CASSPSGSESEQFF	TGCGCCAGCAGTCCTAGCGGGAGCGAAAGTGAGCAGTTCTTC
TRBV19	NA	16	NA	TRBJ1-1	CASSPYAKTLNTEAFF	TGTGCCAGTAGTCCCTACGCGAAGACCTTGAACACTGAAGCTTTCTTT
TRBV12-3/TRBV12-4	many	14	TRBD1	TRBJ2-7	CASSIGTGTYEQYF	TGTGCCAGCAGTATCGGGACAGGGACCTACGAGCAGTACTTC
TRBV5-1	NA	13	NA	TRBJ1-2	CASSLLTSDGYTF	TGCGCCAGCAGCTTGTTAACGAGTGATGGCTACACCTTC
TRBV11-1	many	12	NA	TRBJ2-1	CASSGGSNEQFF	TGTGCCAGCAGCGGGGGCTCCAATGAGCAGTTCTTC
TRBV5-1	once	17	TRBD1	TRBJ2-7	CASSLGQGENIWYEQYF	TGCGCCAGCAGCTTGGGTCAGGGGGAAAATATTTGGTACGAGCAGTACTTC
TRBV5-1	many	14	TRBD1	TRBJ1-4	CASSQAAGGEKLFF	TGCGCCAGCAGCCAGGCGGCAGGGGGTGAAAAACTGTTTTTT
TRBV30	many	14	TRBD2	TRBJ2-3	CATLRREDTDTQYF	TGTGCCACCCTTCGGCGGGAGGACACAGATACGCAGTATTTT
TRBV20-1	NA	14	NA	TRBJ1-1	CSAKRGWDRREAFF	TGCAGTGCTAAAAGGGGTTGGGATCGCCGGGAAGCTTTCTTT
TRBV5-1	many	13	NA	TRBJ2-1	CASSLDSSHEQFF	TGCGCCAGCAGCTTGGATAGCTCCCATGAGCAGTTCTTC
TRBV12-3/TRBV12-4	many	15	NA	TRBJ1-5	CASSLTGGVDQPQHF	TGTGCCAGCAGTTTAACGGGGGGGGTGGATCAGCCCCAGCATTTT
TRBV28	many	16	NA	TRBJ2-6	CASRSDQGTGANVLTF	TGTGCCAGCAGAAGCGATCAGGGCACTGGGGCCAACGTCCTGACTTTC
TRBV2	many	14	NA	TRBJ2-7	CASRSGTEVYEQYF	TGTGCCAGCAGGAGCGGGACAGAAGTCTACGAGCAGTACTTC
TRBV6-2/TRBV6-3	few	14	NA	TRBJ2-2	CASRPPTSRGELFF	TGTGCCAGCAGGCCCCCTACGTCGCGGGGGGAGCTGTTTTTT
TRBV15	NA	12	NA	TRBJ1-1	CATSRDWVEAFF	TGTGCCACCAGCAGAGATTGGGTAGAAGCTTTCTTT
TRBV12-3/TRBV12-4	many	16	TRBD1	TRBJ1-3	CASSGQGAYSGNTIYF	TGTGCCAGCAGTGGACAGGGGGCTTACTCTGGAAACACCATATATTTT
TRBV9	NA	20	NA	TRBJ2-1	CASSPSKFLISGNSYNEQFF	TGTGCCAGCAGCCCCAGTAAGTTCCTTATTAGCGGAAACTCCTACAATGAGCAGTTCTTC
TRBV2	many	13	NA	TRBJ2-3	CAGGGLRTDTQYF	TGTGCCGGGGGGGGGCTGCGCACAGATACGCAGTATTTT
TRBV12-3/TRBV12-4	NA	15	NA	TRBJ2-5	CASGPSGDFQETQYF	TGTGCCAGCGGACCTTCAGGGGACTTTCAAGAGACCCAGTACTTC
TRBV13	NA	22	NA	TRBJ2-3	CASSLSELAGVETGYGADTQYF	TGTGCCAGCAGCTTAAGCGAATTGGCGGGAGTTGAAACAGGGTATGGTGCAGATACGCAGTATTTT
TRBV18	many	16	TRBD2	TRBJ2-5	CASSPTSGRVRETQYF	TGTGCCAGCTCACCTACTAGCGGGAGGGTCCGAGAGACCCAGTACTTC
TRBV7-9	few	15	TRBD2	TRBJ2-1	CASSLTGLATNEQFF	TGTGCCAGCAGCTTAACGGGACTAGCGACCAATGAGCAGTTCTTC
TRBV20-1	few	12	NA	TRBJ2-2	CSVAGYTGELFF	TGCAGTGTGGCTGGATACACCGGGGAGCTGTTTTTT
TRBV6-1	NA	13	NA	TRBJ1-2	CAGYSVANYGYTF	TGTGCCGGCTATAGCGTAGCTAACTATGGCTACACCTTC